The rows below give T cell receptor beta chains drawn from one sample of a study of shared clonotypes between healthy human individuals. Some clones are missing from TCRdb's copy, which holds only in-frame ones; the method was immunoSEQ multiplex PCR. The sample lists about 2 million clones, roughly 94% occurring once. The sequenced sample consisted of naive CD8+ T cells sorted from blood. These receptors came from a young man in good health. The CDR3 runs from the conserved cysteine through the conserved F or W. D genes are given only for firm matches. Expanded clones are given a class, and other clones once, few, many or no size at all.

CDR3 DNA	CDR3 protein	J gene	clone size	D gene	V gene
TGTGCCAGCAGTGAATCCGGGACTAGCGGAGTATACGAGCAGTACTTC	CASSESGTSGVYEQYF	TRBJ2-7	.	TRBD2	TRBV2
TGTGCCAGCAGCTTGGCTAGCGGGCCGACTAGAGATACGCAGTATTTT	CASSLASGPTRDTQYF	TRBJ2-3	.	TRBD2	TRBV5-8
TGTGCCAGCAGCGTCTACAGGGGGCCATACAATGAGCAGTTCTTC	CASSVYRGPYNEQFF	TRBJ2-1	.	TRBD1	TRBV13
TGCGCCAGCAGCCATGGCGGAGTGGGTTACAATGAGCAGTTCTTC	CASSHGGVGYNEQFF	TRBJ2-1	.	.	TRBV4-3
TGTGCCAGCAGCTCAAAATCCGTATCCTCCGGGTGGTACAATGAGCAGTTCTTC	CASSSKSVSSGWYNEQFF	TRBJ2-1	few	.	TRBV5-4
TGTGCCAGCAGCTCGGAAAATCCCGGGGACTATGGCTACACCTTC	CASSSENPGDYGYTF	TRBJ1-2	.	.	TRBV7-9
TGCGCCAGCAGCCGCGGACTAGCAGGTGAGCAGTTCTTC	CASSRGLAGEQFF	TRBJ2-1	.	TRBD2	TRBV4-3
TGTGCCAGCAGCTTAGAAGTGTGGGCTATCACTGAAGCTTTCTTT	CASSLEVWAITEAFF	TRBJ1-1	.	.	TRBV11-2
TGTGCCAGCAGCGGAGAGGGGGCAAAGGATTCACCCCTCCACTTT	CASSGEGAKDSPLHF	TRBJ1-6	.	TRBD1	TRBV7-9
TGTGCCAGCAGCTTATGGGGGGACAGTTTTGACTATGGCTACACCTTC	CASSLWGDSFDYGYTF	TRBJ1-2	.	TRBD1	TRBV7-2
TGTGCCAGCAGCTCCCCGGACCGTTCCTATGGCTACACCTTC	CASSSPDRSYGYTF	TRBJ1-2	.	.	TRBV28
TGTGCCAGCAGTTACTCTTTGGAGGTGGGTTACACTGAAGCTTTCTTT	CASSYSLEVGYTEAFF	TRBJ1-1	.	.	TRBV6-6
TGCGCCAGCAGCCAAGTGGCGGGCGATACGCAGTATTTT	CASSQVAGDTQYF	TRBJ2-3	.	.	TRBV4-1
TGCGCCAGCAGCCAAGATCTACTTAGTTACGAGCAGTACTTC	CASSQDLLSYEQYF	TRBJ2-7	.	.	TRBV4-3
TGTGCCAGCAGCCCCGGACTAGCGGGAGCCTCAGATACGCAGTATTTT	CASSPGLAGASDTQYF	TRBJ2-3	.	TRBD2	TRBV5-6
TGTGCCAGCAGTCCCCGACTAGCGGGAGGGGTTGAGCAGTACTTC	CASSPRLAGGVEQYF	TRBJ2-7	.	TRBD2	TRBV6-5
TGTGCCAGCAGCGTAACCCCCCGGGGTCGAACTGAAGCTTTCTTT	CASSVTPRGRTEAFF	TRBJ1-1	.	.	TRBV9
TGTGCTAGCAGCCCCCGACAGGGGTTTCCAGATACGCAGTATTTT	CASSPRQGFPDTQYF	TRBJ2-3	.	TRBD1	TRBV7-7
TGTGCCAGCAGCTTAACCCCAGGGGACACCCCGAACTACAATGAGCAGTTCTTC	CASSLTPGDTPNYNEQFF	TRBJ2-1	.	.	TRBV7-9
TGTGCCAGCAGCTCCACTAGCGGGAGCCTCGACGAGCAGTACTTC	CASSSTSGSLDEQYF	TRBJ2-7	.	TRBD2	TRBV7-6
TGCAGCGTTGAGACAGAGATGAACACTGAAGCTTTCTTT	CSVETEMNTEAFF	TRBJ1-1	.	.	TRBV29-1
TGTGCCGGGCAACAGGGGGCAGAAGATACGCAGTATTTT	CAGQQGAEDTQYF	TRBJ2-3	.	TRBD1	TRBV10-3
TGTGCCAGCAGTTACTCCAACGGGAATGGCTACACCTTC	CASSYSNGNGYTF	TRBJ1-2	.	.	TRBV6-6
TGTGCCAGCAGTTTATCGCAGGGGGCAGTTTCACCCCTCCACTTT	CASSLSQGAVSPLHF	TRBJ1-6	.	TRBD1	TRBV27
TGTGCCAGCAGCTTCTCTTTCCCGGCCTACGAGCAGTACTTC	CASSFSFPAYEQYF	TRBJ2-7	once	.	TRBV7-2
TGTGCCAGCAGCTCCACGACGGAGAACACTGAAGCTTTCTTT	CASSSTTENTEAFF	TRBJ1-1	.	.	TRBV5-4
TGTGCCAGCAGGATACTCGGGCCGGGGTCCACAAACACTGAAGCTTTCTTT	CASRILGPGSTNTEAFF	TRBJ1-1	.	.	TRBV28
TGTGCCAGTAGTATTATCACCTCGACAGTCTACGAGCAGTACTTC	CASSIITSTVYEQYF	TRBJ2-7	.	.	TRBV19
TGTGCCAGCAGCCACCCCACAGACGAGCAGTACTTC	CASSHPTDEQYF	TRBJ2-7	.	.	TRBV28
TGCGCCAGCAGCCAAGAGGGATTGGACAATGAGCAGTTCTTC	CASSQEGLDNEQFF	TRBJ2-1	.	.	TRBV4-3
TGTGCCAGCAGTTACTCGAGGGAGTCACTGAACACTGAAGCTTTCTTT	CASSYSRESLNTEAFF	TRBJ1-1	.	.	TRBV6-6
TGTGCCAGCAGTAGCGGGACCCCGACAGATACGCAGTATTTT	CASSSGTPTDTQYF	TRBJ2-3	.	TRBD2	TRBV27
TGTGCCAGCAGTGACTCTCGGAACGAGCAGTACTTC	CASSDSRNEQYF	TRBJ2-7	.	.	TRBV25-1
TGTGCCAGCAGTTTATCGGCTAGCGGGGGTTTCCGCGAGCAGTACTTC	CASSLSASGGFREQYF	TRBJ2-7	.	TRBD2	TRBV27
TGCGCCAGCAGGTCGGAACAGGGGATCCACGAGCAGTACTTC	CASRSEQGIHEQYF	TRBJ2-7	.	TRBD1	TRBV10-2
TGCGCCAGCAGCCCGCCAAGGGGGAGCGGGGGCACTGAAGCTTTCTTT	CASSPPRGSGGTEAFF	TRBJ1-1	.	.	TRBV5-1
TGTGCCAGCAGCCCTACAGGGGATGGCTACACCTTC	CASSPTGDGYTF	TRBJ1-2	.	TRBD1	TRBV6-5
TGTGCCAGCAGCTTCTCAGGGGCGTCCGGGGAGCTGTTTTTT	CASSFSGASGELFF	TRBJ2-2	.	.	TRBV5-8